One T cell receptor beta chain is described in this entry. Its recognized antigen is unknown. No much larger clone exists at a distance of one base, and base qualities are not known. Library preparation employed the immunoSEQ multiplex PCR assay. The multiplex PCR relied on a mix of 60 forward primers for TCR Vbeta segments and 13 reverse primers for TCR Jbeta segments. A multiplex PCR assay on genomic DNA amplified the CDR3 region of rearranged TCR beta genes. Amplified TCR beta libraries were sequenced as 87-base-pair reads on the Illumina HiSeq System. Concerning the study's data processing: A later analysis counted around 72 million unique TCR beta chains across the 500 to 850 repertoires, and around 9.9 million of these chains were shared by at least two donors. A nearest-neighbor algorithm error-corrected the raw reads and collapsed the reads into unique sequences, merging closely related sequences to remove PCR and sequencing errors. To assign V, D and J gene segments, CDR3 sequences were aligned to IMGT reference sequences. Each retained sequence needed at least a six-nucleotide match to both a V gene segment and a J gene segment. Rearrangements were called productive when the CDR3 lacked stop codons and stayed in frame with V and J; all others were non-productive. CDR3 was defined by IMGT convention, running from the second conserved V-encoded cysteine to the conserved J-encoded phenylalanine. In an earlier analysis of around 570 of the donors, sequences lacking an unambiguous match to a single V gene segment were excluded. An earlier analysis of fewer than 750 of the donors classified V segments as functional when productive rearrangements were above 56.7% and as segregating when the standard deviation between donors was above 5%. A statistical classification framework was built to diagnose cytomegalovirus status from the catalog of TCR beta chain sequences. In a later analysis, TCR nucleotide sequences were compared against IMGT/GENE-DB human TR gene sequences so that V and J genes could be assigned. In a later analysis, CDR3 sequences and most-parsimonious VDJ recombination scenarios were assigned using the TCRdist pipeline. A later analysis defined each TCR beta chain by its CDR3 amino acid sequence plus V-gene family, and excluded reads lacking a unique V-gene family. To address suspected cross-contamination and a sequencing artifact, a later analysis removed some 620 highly shared, low-generation-probability nucleotide sequences. A later analysis calculated a clonal expansion index for each public chain from normalized within-repertoire ranks of inferred template counts. In a later analysis, generation probabilities were computed using a VDJ recombination model fitted to out-of-frame rearrangements, and the results were checked against IGoR. In a later analysis, hypergeometric tests were used to score TCR-TCR, TCR-HLA and TCR-CMV co-occurrence, with a repertoire-size bias correction applied to TCR pairs. False discovery rates were estimated in a later analysis by permuting HLA or CMV assignments 20 times. A later analysis grouped co-occurring TCRs with DBSCAN, adding TCRdist sequence similarity when clustering within HLA-allele-positive subsets. Repertoires with fewer than 30,000 or more than 120,000 public chains were left out of co-occurrence clustering, as were about five repertoires with anomalous nucleotide sharing. The table comes from immuneACCESS by way of TCRdb, which keeps in-frame sequences with V and J called. Part of the clones is missing from these tables; in studies checked, under half for an unresolved V gene and the rest for unknown reasons. V, J and clone size are taken as reported in that table, and D and trimming were inferred from the DNA itself. The table for this sample lists tens of thousands of clones; roughly 78% of them were counted only once. The ten biggest clones cover about 8.8% of the sample.

This sample is part of a study of cytomegalovirus exposure and HLA in healthy donors (dated by TCRdb to about 2017). For context, the study as a whole: An earlier analysis of more than 550 of the donors reported under 300 Gb of sequence data and 95 million to 120 million unique TCR beta sequences obtained from about 170 million T cells. In a later analysis, previously published TCR beta repertoires from 500 to 750 donors were re-analyzed and high-resolution HLA genotyping was added so that TCR occurrence patterns could be studied. The study used immunosequencing to profile the T cell repertoires of more than 650 subjects and linked those repertoires to cytomegalovirus serostatus. High-throughput TCR immunosequencing, statistical association of individual TCRs with disease status, and machine learning were combined to predict cytomegalovirus infection status. In an earlier analysis of 587 of the donors, high-throughput TCR beta sequencing was used to judge whether each TCR beta V gene segment behaved as functional or pseudogenic. In a later genetic analysis, genome-wide SNP genotypes for about 60% of the 666 donors were used, and that subset was treated as a discovery cohort. Every discovery cohort repertoire had been produced on one sequencing platform. The number of typed donors differed by locus: about 620-640 for A, B, C, DRB1 and DQB1; 522 for DQA1; approximately 600 for DPA1; and some 450 for DPB1. Among some 400 genotyped donors of the cohort, an average of approximately 240,000 unique TCR beta nucleotide sequences was sequenced per donor, of which roughly 17% were non-productive. Among the roughly 390 genotyped donors, roughly 80% belonged to the genetic ancestry cluster associated with self-reported Caucasian donors. Four to six DR-DQ haplotypes were handled as single units for association and clustering, since linkage in the cohort was strong. The aim of the study was to test whether cataloging public T cell receptors could identify signatures of past pathogen exposure. Donor age, sex, ethnicity and CMV serostatus were collected together with the repertoire data. Roughly 320 gigabases of sequencing data and around 80 million unique TCR sequences made up an early release that covered approximately 620 HLA-typed donors. Both class I and class II loci were covered by HLA typing, at four-digit resolution. Rather than drawing on any new phenotypic data, the later analysis identified candidate immune exposures from TCR beta sequences and the way those sequences occurred across donors. Besides the first cohort of 666 subjects, a separate validation cohort made up of 120 different subjects was used. What the authors observed across the whole study: A further reported finding was that TCR beta sequences accurately predicted the HLA-A and HLA-B alleles for most subjects in the first cohort. A later analysis associated 16,951 TCR beta sequences with specific HLA alleles at a false discovery rate of 0.05. A later analysis found that HLA-associated TCR beta chains were more clonally expanded and had lower generation probabilities than equally common non-associated chains. In a later analysis, most CMV-associated TCR beta chains were found to appear HLA-restricted, with HLA associations seemingly driven largely by CMV exposure. The cohort was sequenced for TCR beta chains only, and without alpha or paired-chain data the features that could be detected were limited. The authors suggested that the approach could potentially be generalized to other disease states and immunological phenotypes. Strong co-occurrence of HLA alleles, especially DR and DQ, made assigning TCR associations to individual alleles difficult. Correlated functional status among segregating V segments might be attributable to linkage disequilibrium, but an unknown experimental factor could not be ruled out. Roughly uniform sequencing depth across donors was assumed in presence/absence analyses, although this assumption may not hold. The classifier was reported to diagnose cytomegalovirus status with high specificity and sensitivity in both the original cohort and the validation cohort. Because the 87-base-pair reads could not distinguish some IMGT-functional V segments, including TRBV6-2 and TRBV6-3, those segments were excluded. A cluster of highly shared sequence variants was judged likely to be a technical artifact of the sequencing pipeline. The only immune exposure information available for the cohort was CMV serostatus. Broadly in line with IMGT annotations, most TCR beta V segments showed up in productive rearrangements about 90% or about 30% of the time in an earlier analysis of several hundred of the donors. A total of some 180 TCR beta chains were listed by the study as associated with cytomegalovirus. Because some donors lacked HLA typing at each locus, the association tests relied only on the typed subset. In a later analysis, the rate of TCR association differed among HLA loci, with DRB1 alleles having the most associated TCRs and HLA-C alleles having the fewest. About 17 rarely observed V segments, including chromosome 9 orphons, were excluded from the earlier analysis of several hundred of the donors because counts were too low. While some public TCRs were present in many individuals, most TCR sequences turned up only very rarely across donors. In vitro tests confirmed that a few of the cytomegalovirus-associated TCR beta chains recognize cytomegalovirus antigens. An association between a missense DCLRE1C variant and V-gene and J-gene trimming of TCR beta chains was found in a later genetic analysis and replicated in an independent cohort. According to a later genetic analysis, donors in an Asian-associated ancestry cluster had fewer N-insertions in productive TCRs than the roughly 660-donor mean. Several of the top co-occurrence clusters appeared to be linked to parvovirus B19, influenza, CMV and Epstein-Barr virus, according to a later analysis.

The CDR3 holds 13 amino acids from the cysteine to the phenylalanine. Only the CDR3 region is kept as DNA, spanning 39 bases read in frame from base 1. From a lookup of the germline V gene, CDR1 and CDR2 are SGHRS and YFSETQ. Trimming costs V 1 base and J 4 bases, and their ends lie 8 bases apart. The cohort consisted of approximately 690 healthy bone marrow donors. At the time of sampling, every cohort member was nominally healthy, though immune exposures that went unrecorded were likely present. The donor was CMV seronegative and was included in the group of over 300 seronegative cohort members. A peripheral blood sample was provided by each donor, and peripheral blood mononuclear cells were used for TCR beta sequencing. The Qiagen DNeasy Blood Extraction Kit was used to extract genomic DNA from the blood cell samples.

The sequence links TRBV5-1 to TRBJ2-5; no D segment can be confidently identified. The source of this sequence is a man aged 35 to 55 in good health and CMV-seronegative. Sequencing was performed on PBMCs. The DNA is TGCGCCAGCAGCTTGTCCGGTCCAGAGACCCAGTACTTC. It is translated as CASSLSGPETQYF.